Listed below are T cell receptor beta chains from one sample, sequenced in a study of T cell responses to AZD1222 COVID-19 vaccine. Profiling relied on immunoSEQ multiplex PCR, and the TCRdb table lists in-frame clones only, not all of them. Found here are under 150,000 clones, roughly 92% of them singletons; the top ten hold roughly 1%. Sequenced material: peripheral blood, taken 28 days after the second AZD1222 dose. Receptors originate from an adult who received the AZD1222 COVID-19 vaccine. CDR3s include the opening cysteine and the closing phenylalanine or tryptophan. Each record gives: J gene, D gene, V gene, CDR3 DNA, CDR3 protein. D genes are given only for firm matches.

TRBJ1-5	-	TRBV7-9	TGTGCCAGCAGCCCCGATACAAATCAGCCCCAGCATTTT	CASSPDTNQPQHF
TRBJ1-2	TRBD1	TRBV7-2	TGTGCCAGCAGCTTTAACAAGGGGGCAGGCTATGGCTACACCTTC	CASSFNKGAGYGYTF
TRBJ2-7	-	TRBV5-1	TGCGCCAGCAGTTCCGGGAACGGCCCCCAAGCTGTTGGCGAGCAGTACTTC	CASSSGNGPQAVGEQYF
TRBJ1-4	-	TRBV27	TGTGCCAGCAGTCCCAAACTCCTAACAGGGTACTTTAATGAAAAACTGTTTTTT	CASSPKLLTGYFNEKLFF
TRBJ2-5	-	TRBV27	TGTGCCAGCAGCTCCCTGGGCCGCCTCGGGGTGGAGACCCAGTACTTC	CASSSLGRLGVETQYF
TRBJ2-7	TRBD2	TRBV28	TGTGCCAGCGCCCTAGCGGGAGGTTTTTACGAGCAGTACTTC	CASALAGGFYEQYF
TRBJ2-1	-	TRBV7-3	TGTGCCAGCAGCTCGTCCCGAAATGAGCAGTTCTTC	CASSSSRNEQFF
TRBJ1-5	-	TRBV15	TGTGCCACCAGCCCTGAGCTCAGACAGCCCCAGCATTTT	CATSPELRQPQHF
TRBJ1-2	-	TRBV7-2	TGTGCCAGCAGCTTACGGAGGGTCACTAACTATGGCTACACCTTC	CASSLRRVTNYGYTF
TRBJ2-1	-	TRBV15	TGTGCCACCAGCAGGGACTACACTGGGAATGAGCAGTTCTTC	CATSRDYTGNEQFF
TRBJ1-5	-	TRBV4-3	TGCGCCAGCAGCCAAGCATGGGGTGGCAATCAGCCCCAGCATTTT	CASSQAWGGNQPQHF
TRBJ2-2	TRBD1	TRBV11-2	TGTGCCAGCAGCTGGACAGGGCGGGCCGGGGAGCTGTTTTTT	CASSWTGRAGELFF
TRBJ2-7	-	TRBV18	TGTGCCAGCTCCCTTAGCTCCTACGAGCAGTACTTC	CASSLSSYEQYF
TRBJ1-2	-	TRBV7-2	TGTGCCAGCAGCTTAGAAGGGTCTGGATATGGCTACACCTTC	CASSLEGSGYGYTF
TRBJ1-1	-	TRBV28	TGTGCCAGCGGGTTACAGGCCCAGAACACTGAAGCTTTCTTT	CASGLQAQNTEAFF
TRBJ1-1	TRBD1	TRBV3-1/TRBV3-2	TGTGCCAGCAGCCAGGGACAGGGAATGAACACTGAAGCTTTCTTT	CASSQGQGMNTEAFF
TRBJ2-1	-	TRBV7-2	TGTGCCAGCAGCCCAGACCGGGGAAAGTTCTTC	CASSPDRGKFF
TRBJ1-2	-	TRBV18	TGTGCCAGCTCACCCGATTGGATCTATGGCTACACCTTC	CASSPDWIYGYTF
TRBJ1-1	-	TRBV6-4	TGTGCCAGCAGTGAGGTCGCCGGGACTGAAGCTTTCTTT	CASSEVAGTEAFF
TRBJ1-1	-	TRBV10-3	TGTGCCATCAGTGAGTCGGAGCTGGGGATGGGACGAACTGAAGCTTTCTTT	CAISESELGMGRTEAFF